Described below is a single T cell receptor (beta chain) sequence and its context. It has no known antigen specificity. No clone much larger than this one lies a single base away; base qualities are absent. The sample is drawn from a study of CD8+ T cells in alopecia areata (dated by TCRdb to the late 2010s). Background for the entire study: The treated patients took part in an open-label pilot trial in which moderate-to-severe alopecia areata was treated with oral tofacitinib at 5 to 10 mg twice daily. Disease severity in treated patients was measured with the SALT score, which quantifies the percentage of affected scalp surface area. In humans, TCRbeta sequencing was performed on scalp tissue and on sorted CD4+ and CD8+ peripheral blood T cells from healthy controls and from patients with patchy or totalis/universalis alopecia areata. RNA was extracted with the PAXgene miRNA kit for fixed scalp, the miRNeasy kit for PBMCs, and the RNeasy kit for mouse skin. Tofacitinib was administered for 6 to 18 months, and 6 months of follow-up off drug were then conducted to assess delayed response and recurrence. Tofacitinib-treated patients had biopsies at baseline and at 4 and 24 weeks of treatment, with a later scalp biopsy in several patients. The study used high-throughput TCRbeta sequencing to examine T cell clonal expansion in alopecia areata, in both the C3H/HeJ mouse model and human patients. TCRbeta CDR3 regions were amplified by immunoSEQ multiplex PCR using 35 Vbeta forward and 13 Jbeta reverse primers. Scalp clonality was compared among normal scalp (n=4), patchy alopecia areata scalp (n=8), and alopecia totalis/universalis scalp (n=8). The paper's findings and limits, for the study overall: Scalp TCR repertoire analysis is complicated because resident alphabeta T cells in normal human skin are also sequenced, whereas mouse skin is dominated by gammadelta T cells. Lesional scalp, especially in alopecia totalis/universalis, showed higher clonality and more expanded CD8+ clones than normal scalp, suggesting antigenic drive. During tofacitinib treatment, many expanded lesional clones stuck around in both scalp and blood, and this persistence may partly explain why relapse happens after treatment is stopped. Compared with mice, TCR sequences shared between patients were less clear, possibly partly because of HLA diversity across the patient population. Because the treated cohort was small and included a single nonresponder, larger studies are needed to assess links between baseline CD8+ expansion and response. Tofacitinib significantly lowered scalp clonality and the number of expanded CD8+ clones among the top 100 scalp clones.

The library was built by means of the immunoSEQ multiplex PCR assay. RNA was extracted from all samples and reverse transcribed into cDNA as template for TCR sequencing. SuperScript III was used to make first-strand cDNA, primed with a 2:1 mix of oligo-dT and random hexamers. A synthetic immune receptor repertoire was used to measure amplification bias, and any remaining bias was corrected computationally. As for the authors' bioinformatics: Raw reads were preprocessed for error removal, and CDR3 was defined according to IMGT conventions as running from the conserved cysteine to phenylalanine. Clonality was calculated as 1 minus Shannon entropy normalized by log2 of the number of productive unique TCRs. Scalp TCRbeta sequences were cross-referenced with sorted blood CD4 and CD8 repertoires so that the CD4 or CD8 identity of scalp clones could be inferred. TCRdb stores this immuneACCESS table with in-frame sequences only. Part of the clones is absent; in the studies checked, under half of the shortfall reflects unresolved V genes, and no reason is known for the rest. Clonal size and the V and J genes are those of that table, whereas D and trimming came from the DNA. In this sample the table shows under 300,000 clones, roughly 63% of which occur a single time. The ten top clones hold 0.8% to 1% of the sample.

The treatment or condition label here, explained by the study, means: oral pan-JAK inhibitor, 5-10 mg twice daily. From alopecia areata patients, peripheral blood was collected along with lesional scalp punch biopsies. PBMCs were isolated by density centrifugation and stained for CD3, CD4 and CD8, and CD4+ and CD8+ T cells were sorted on a FACSAria. The receptor's source is a human donor with alopecia areata. The source was CD4+ T cells sorted from blood, collected at week 52, from a patient treated with tofacitinib.

Here the CDR3 is given as CASSQGLHYEQYF. The DNA reads as follows: TGCGCCAGCAGCCAAGGACTTCACTACGAGCAGTACTTC. Here the chain combines TRBV5-1 and TRBJ2-7, with TRBD2 as a weak D call on 5 bases. V and J lose 4 bases and 3 bases, and a span of 11 bases separates them. The CDR3 has 13 amino acids, counting the end cysteine and phenylalanine. Kept here is only the CDR3 DNA, which spans 39 bases and is read in frame from base 1. CDR1 and CDR2 (SGHRS, YFSETQ) derive from the germline V gene. This CDR3, with the reference TRBV5-1 and TRBJ2-7 proteins standing in past its ends, gives the full variable domain KAGVTQTPRYLIKTRGQQVTLSCSPISGHRSVSWYQQTPGQGLQFLFEYFSETQRNKGNFPGRFSGRQFSNSRSEMNVSTLELGDSALYLCASSQGLHYEQYFGPGTRLTVT.